What follows are 9 T cell receptor beta chains derived from one specimen sequenced in a study of CD8+CD57+ T cells in acquired aplastic anemia. The template for TCR beta VDJ and CDR3 sequence profiling was genomic DNA. One entry per CDR3 protein, called by TCRdb with MiXCR from the reads. The sample records 200,000 to 300,000 distinct CDR3 sequences, 70% to 85% being singletons. It was patients with CD8+CD57+ cell expansion by flow cytometry who were chosen for sequencing. The source material was sorted CD4+, CD8+, or CD8+CD57+ T cells (not recorded which) from PBMCs. Receptors originate from a human donor with aplastic anemia.

Points on this clonotype: Since the CDR3 does not end with the conserved phenylalanine or tryptophan, this likely comes from a read error. It is unclear where the CDR3 begins or ends on the DNA, so no DNA is shown, and the CDR3 is as TCRdb lists it. The chain links TRBV7-8 to TRBJ1-2; TRBD1 was called by the table and not checked on the DNA. The CDR3 is 13 residues long, ends included. Germline V CDR1 and CDR2: SGHVS, FQNEAQ. This CDR3 is CASSQGHGGANTT.

The chain links TRBV19 to TRBJ2-6; D is unclear. Germline CDR1 LNHDA, CDR2 SQIVND (reference sequence). V was cut by 3 bases and J by 6 bases, with 3 bases left in between. The CDR3 runs to 12 residues. The CDR3 spells CASSIEANVLTF. CDR3 bases: TGTGCCAGTAGTATTGAGGCCAACGTCCTGACTTTC.

The CDR3 DNA is TGTGCCAGCAGCTTAGGGGTGGGACGGAAAGATAAGCAGTTCTTT. Its translation is CASSLGVGRKDKQFF. The J gene is TRBJ1-1, the V gene TRBV7-8; a possible D gene is TRBD1 (5 bases). V lost 1 base and J lost 14, with 23 bases in between. Germline values: CDR1 SGHVS, CDR2 FQNEAQ. The CDR3 length is 15 residues. The variable domain in full, completed from reference TRBV7-8 and TRBJ1-1, reads GAGVSQSPRYKVAKRGQDVALRCDPISGHVSLFWYQQALGQGPEFLTYFQNEAQLDKSGLPSDRFFAERPEGSVSTLKIQRTQQEDSAVYLCASSLGVGRKDKQFFGQGTRLTVV.

J is TRBJ2-5 and V is TRBV7-2; D might be TRBD1 (6 bases). Near its end, the DNA agrees better with TRBJ1-1, so the J call may be wrong. Germline-derived CDR1 and CDR2 are SGHTA and FQGNSA. The length of the CDR3 is 14 residues. CDR3 coding DNA: TGTGCCAGCAGCGCACAGGGTACTTTGGCTGAAGCTTTCTTT. Translation gives CASSAQGTLAEAFF.

J is TRBJ2-3 and V is TRBV7-9; D gene uncertain. Germline CDR1 reads SEHNR; CDR2 reads FQNEAQ (reference sequence). The CDR3 covers 12 residues. With 6 bases removed from V and 12 bases from J, the gap between germline ends came to 16 bases. Here the CDR3 reads CASRVGSDAQYF. In nucleotides, the CDR3 is TGTGCCAGCAGGGTTGGGTCAGATGCACAGTATTTT.

The V gene is TRBV7-3, the J gene TRBJ2-3; the D is unclear. The length of the CDR3 is 13 residues. The V end was cut by 8 bases, the J end by 12 bases, with 21 bases between. Germline values: CDR1 SGHTA, CDR2 FQGTGA. CDR3 sequence: CASADRATDIQYF. The CDR3 DNA reads TGTGCCAGCGCGGACCGGGCCACAGATATTCAGTATTTT.

V and J are TRBV2 and TRBJ2-5; 9 positions agree with TRBD2. The CDR3 consists of 15 residues. The V and J ends lost 4 bases and 5 bases, in that order; junction bases with no gene match: 8. Looked up from germline, CDR1 is SNHLY and CDR2 is FYNNEI. The CDR3 DNA follows: TGTGCCAGCAGTGCAGGGTGGCGGGGGGGTGAGACCCAGTACTTC. Amino acid sequence: CASSAGWRGGETQYF.

Comment on this clonotype: Given the absence of the conserved phenylalanine or tryptophan at the CDR3 end, a read error is likely. Because the CDR3's place on the DNA is in doubt, the DNA is left out and the CDR3 is given as listed by TCRdb. The chain uses TRBV7-8 and TRBJ2-7. CDR1 and CDR2 (germline): SGHVS, FQNEAQ. Counting both end residues, the CDR3 totals 12 amino acids. The CDR3 here is CASRIEANELEH.

The chain recombines TRBV10-3 with TRBJ2-7; D remains ambiguous. Trimming took off 4 bases at V and 3 bases at J, with 13 bases between the two ends. CDR3 length: 14 residues. From germline, CDR1 is ENHRY and CDR2 SYGVKD. The CDR3 coding sequence is TGTGCCATCAGTGCTCCTACGAGTAGCTACGAGCAGTACTTC. Translating gives CAISAPTSSYEQYF.